This T cell receptor beta chain originates from a study of response to subunit inactivated influenza vaccine (dated by TCRdb to the late 2010s). In terms of the full investigation: The study used deep quantitative T cell receptor repertoire profiling to track responses to a trivalent subunit inactivated influenza vaccine. Study-wide conclusions, independent of this receptor: The authors suggested that each seasonal influenza vaccination may recruit only a limited number of new T cells.

The sample's time point, from its label and the paper: approximately 40 days after influenza vaccine administration. Receptor amplification or capture employed RT-PCR. TCRdb lists the instrument as Illumina HiSeq 2500. In TCRdb, the public reads were trimmed at Q25 with fastp and aligned with MiXCR, with productive beta chains retained. Identical CDR3 proteins give one entry, which carries the most common genes and DNA. The sample table contains about 530,000 distinct CDR3 sequences; only one count was recorded for 10% to 15% of them. The ten largest clones capture approximately 14% of the sample. This clonotype was seen a few times. The clone's antigen remains unknown. No qualities accompany the bases; no much larger clone lies one base away. Taken from cysteine to phenylalanine, the CDR3 has 16 residues. The CDR3 DNA has 48 bases and is translated from base 1. From the germline V gene (reference sequence), CDR1 is SEHNR and CDR2 is FQNEAQ. At the junction V is shortened by 0 bases and J by 9 bases; bases outside the gene matches: 10.

The chain uses TRBV7-9 and TRBJ2-1, with 8 bases in between that match TRBD2. Here the sequenced sample was PBMCs from blood, taken roughly 48 days after vaccination. This TCR derives from a man aged 50 to 59 who received an inactivated influenza vaccine. Donor details come from another sample of the same person, matched by shared clones. Read as DNA, the sequence is TGTGCCAGCAGCTTAGCAGCGGGAGTAGACAGCTTTGAGCAGTTCTTC. This is translated as CASSLAAGVDSFEQFF.